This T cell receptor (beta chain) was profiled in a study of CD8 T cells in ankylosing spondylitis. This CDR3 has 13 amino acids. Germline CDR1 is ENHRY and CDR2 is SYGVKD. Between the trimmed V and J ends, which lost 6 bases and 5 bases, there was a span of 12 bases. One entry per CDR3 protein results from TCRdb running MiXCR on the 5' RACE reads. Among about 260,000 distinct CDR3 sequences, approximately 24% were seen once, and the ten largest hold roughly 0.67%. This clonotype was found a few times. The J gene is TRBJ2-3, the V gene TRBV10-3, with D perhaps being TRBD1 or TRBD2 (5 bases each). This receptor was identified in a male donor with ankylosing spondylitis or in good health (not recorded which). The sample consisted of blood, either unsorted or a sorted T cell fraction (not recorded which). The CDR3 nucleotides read TGTGCCATCAGGGGGGTAGTGGAAGATACGCAGTATTTT. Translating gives CAIRGVVEDTQYF.